The clone carrying this T cell receptor (beta chain) was observed a handful of times. Antigen unknown. A second roughly 6 to 11 cycle PCR used barcoded and J-beta primers. MiXCR, run by TCRdb on the 5' RACE reads, gives a single entry per CDR3 protein. The sample lists just under 900,000 distinct CDR3 sequences, 25% to 30% seen once, with around a sixth in the top ten. The sample comes from a study of blood T cells in healthy people across ages. On the study more broadly: About one barcoded beta molecule per two T cells was the capture yield of template switching.

Peripheral blood, around 10 milliliters per donor, was collected. Per sample, no less than 6 micrograms of total RNA were extracted. Study findings and constraints: Unsorted PBMCs prevented conclusive naive versus antigen-experienced comparison.

The receptor was isolated from a woman of 80 years or more in good health. The sample taken for sequencing was blood.

The CDR3 protein is CASSEADYSYNEQFF. CDR3 DNA sequence: TGTGCCAGCAGTGAAGCGGACTACTCCTACAATGAGCAGTTCTTC. J is TRBJ2-1 and V is TRBV6-1; weak D call: TRBD2 (6 bases). V lost 0 bases to trimming and J lost 0 bases, with 6 bases between them. The CDR3 runs to 15 residues. Germline-derived CDR1 and CDR2 are MNHNS and SASEGT.